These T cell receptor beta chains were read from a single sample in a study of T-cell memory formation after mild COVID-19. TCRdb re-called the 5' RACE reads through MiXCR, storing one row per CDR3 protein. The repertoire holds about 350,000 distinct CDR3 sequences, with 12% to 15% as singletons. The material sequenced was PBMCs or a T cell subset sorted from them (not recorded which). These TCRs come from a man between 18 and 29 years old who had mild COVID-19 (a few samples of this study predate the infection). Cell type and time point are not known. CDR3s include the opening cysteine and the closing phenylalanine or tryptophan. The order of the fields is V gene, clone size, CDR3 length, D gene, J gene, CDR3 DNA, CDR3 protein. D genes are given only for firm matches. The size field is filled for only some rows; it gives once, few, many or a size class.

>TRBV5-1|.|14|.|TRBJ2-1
TGCGCCAGCAGCGATAAAGGACAAGAGAGTTGGCAGTTCTTC
CASSDKGQESWQFF
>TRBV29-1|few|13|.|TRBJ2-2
TGCAGTGCCGCCAGAGGGGCCACCGGGGAGCTGTTTTTT
CSAARGATGELFF
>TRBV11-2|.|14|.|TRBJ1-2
TGTGCCAGCGGATGGCAGGCAGGGTCCTATGGCTACACCTTC
CASGWQAGSYGYTF
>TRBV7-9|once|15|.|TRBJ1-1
TGTGCCAGCAGCTTAGCCAGTCCGCAGAACACTGAAGCTTTATTT
CASSLASPQNTEALF
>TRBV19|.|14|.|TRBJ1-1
TGTGCCAGTAAGGACAGCTACATGAACACTGAAGCTTTCTTT
CASKDSYMNTEAFF
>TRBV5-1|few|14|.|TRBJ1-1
TGCGCCAGCAAAACCCGGGACACCGTCCCGTACGCTTTCTTT
CASKTRDTVPYAFF
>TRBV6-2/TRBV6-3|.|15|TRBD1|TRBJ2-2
TGTGCCAGCGCGGGACAGGGCGTTCAGACCGGGGAGCTGTTTTTT
CASAGQGVQTGELFF
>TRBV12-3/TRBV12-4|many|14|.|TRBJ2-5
TGTGCCAGCAGTTGGGACTTAGGAGAAGAGACCCAGTACTTC
CASSWDLGEETQYF
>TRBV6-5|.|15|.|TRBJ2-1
TGTGCCAGCAGTTACAGGAGGGGGCGAGCCAATGAGCAGTTCTTC
CASSYRRGRANEQFF
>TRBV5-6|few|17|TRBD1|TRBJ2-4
TGTGCCAGCAGCTTCTATGAGAGTCGACAGGGTTTGGACATTCAGTACTTC
CASSFYESRQGLDIQYF
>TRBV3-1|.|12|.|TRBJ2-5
TGTGCCAGCGGGCAGACCCAAGAGACCCAGTACTTC
CASGQTQETQYF
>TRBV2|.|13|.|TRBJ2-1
TGTGCCAGCAGTGGTGGGGCCACCTTTGAGCAGTTCTTC
CASSGGATFEQFF